The 10 T cell receptor beta chains in this list originate from one sample, sequenced in a study of blood T cell repertoires in COVID-19. Libraries were prepared by immunoSEQ multiplex PCR; TCRdb keeps only in-frame clonotypes and omits some of them. The sample has under 300,000 clones; around 89% are singletons. The specimen sequenced was PBMCs or T cells enriched from blood (not recorded which). These receptors were collected from a woman aged 50 to 60 who had recovered from COVID-19.

The CDR3 DNA is TGTGCCAGCAGCCGGGGACAGAACTATGGCTACACCTTC. Amino acids: CASSRGQNYGYTF. V gene TRBV7-9 combines with J gene TRBJ1-2; 7 bases align to TRBD1. The germline gives CDR1 SEHNR, CDR2 FQNEAQ (reference sequence). V was pared by 5 bases and J by 2 bases, with 2 bases of the junction left unmatched. This CDR3 region has 13 residues.

The V and J genes are TRBV5-1 and TRBJ1-3; 8 bases align to TRBD1. CDR1 and CDR2 (germline): SGHRS, YFSETQ. This CDR3 region has 12 residues. V shed 2 bases and J 8 bases; nucleotides not matched to a gene: 0. The chain's CDR3 is CASSLQGDTIYF. DNA for the CDR3: TGCGCCAGCAGCTTACAGGGGGACACCATATATTTT.

The rearrangement joins TRBV11-2 to TRBJ1-2; D uncertain. This CDR3 spans 14 amino acids. Trimming removed 5 bases from V and 0 bases from J, with 10 bases in between. The V gene's germline CDR1 is SGHAT and CDR2 FQNNGV. In DNA form, the CDR3 reads TGTGCCAGCAGCCCCCTGAGTCCTAACTATGGCTACACCTTC. Residues: CASSPLSPNYGYTF.

The J gene is TRBJ2-1, the V gene TRBV5-5; maybe TRBD2 (5 bases). Germline CDR1 is SGHKS and CDR2 is YYEKEE (reference sequence). The germline V and J ends were trimmed by 2 bases and 9 bases, with 15 bases remaining between them. This CDR3 contains 14 residues. The CDR3 nucleotides read TGTGCCAGCAGCTTCAAGTGGGCCGAGGGTGAGCAGTTCTTC. Protein product: CASSFKWAEGEQFF.

The chain has TRBV7-2 and TRBJ1-1; unclear D gene. The CDR3 runs 15 residues. Germline assignment: CDR1 SGHTA and CDR2 FQGNSA. V lost 2 bases and J 1 base, leaving 11 bases between the germline ends. CDR3 bases: TGTGCCAGCAGCTTACCGGGGTTCCCGAACACTGAAGCTTTCTTT. Its protein is CASSLPGFPNTEAFF.

CDR3 loop: CASSSPGWGYGYTF. The CDR3 DNA reads TGTGCCAGCAGTTCCCCAGGGTGGGGATATGGCTACACCTTC. The V and J genes are TRBV6-5 and TRBJ1-2, with D tentatively TRBD1 (5 bases). This CDR3 comprises 14 residues. CDR1 MNHEY and CDR2 SVGAGI come from the germline V gene. Between the trimmed V and J ends, which lost 4 bases and 5 bases, there was a span of 14 bases.

The chain links TRBV11-2 to TRBJ2-2, with 8 bases identical to TRBD2. The germline CDR1 and CDR2 sequences are SGHAT and FQNNGV. The CDR3 is 17 residues long. The trim removed 5 bases at V and 0 bases at J, leaving 8 bases unmatched. The CDR3 region has the DNA TGTGCCAGCAGCCGTACCACGGGGGGGGCGAACACCGGGGAGCTGTTTTTT. Translated, it gives CASSRTTGGANTGELFF.

The rearrangement uses TRBV7-2 and TRBJ2-7; 8 bases fit TRBD2. The CDR3 is 15 amino acids. Looked up from germline, CDR1 is SGHTA and CDR2 is FQGNSA. V trimming: 1 base; J trimming: 0 bases; junction bases outside the gene matches: 2. CDR3 loop: CASSLDLAGSYEQYF. CDR3 sequence (DNA): TGTGCCAGCAGCTTAGACCTAGCGGGCTCCTACGAGCAGTACTTC. Combining the CDR3 with reference TRBV7-2 and TRBJ2-7 gives the whole variable domain GAGVSQSPSNKVTEKGKDVELRCDPISGHTALYWYRQSLGQGLEFLIYFQGNSAPDKSGLPSDRFSAERTGGSVSTLTIQRTQQEDSAVYLCASSLDLAGSYEQYFGPGTRLTVT.

The V call is TRBV7-9, the J call TRBJ1-4, with D possibly TRBD1 on 5 matching bases. Germline V gene sequence: CDR1 SEHNR, CDR2 FQNEAQ (reference sequence). The CDR3 covers 15 residues. Trimming removed 5 bases from V and 10 bases from J, with 20 bases in between. Here the CDR3 reads CASSKAGGDLGKLFF. Written as DNA, the CDR3 is TGTGCCAGCAGCAAGGCTGGGGGGGACCTGGGAAAACTGTTTTTT.

J is TRBJ2-1 and V is TRBV6-5; tentative D call: TRBD1 (6 bases). The V end was cut by 7 bases, the J end by 9 bases, with 19 bases between. The CDR3 has 14 residues. Germline values: CDR1 MNHEY, CDR2 SVGAGI. In DNA, the CDR3 is TGTGCCAGCACTCTCGATACTCAGGGGTTTGAGCAGTTCTTC. This codes for CASTLDTQGFEQFF.